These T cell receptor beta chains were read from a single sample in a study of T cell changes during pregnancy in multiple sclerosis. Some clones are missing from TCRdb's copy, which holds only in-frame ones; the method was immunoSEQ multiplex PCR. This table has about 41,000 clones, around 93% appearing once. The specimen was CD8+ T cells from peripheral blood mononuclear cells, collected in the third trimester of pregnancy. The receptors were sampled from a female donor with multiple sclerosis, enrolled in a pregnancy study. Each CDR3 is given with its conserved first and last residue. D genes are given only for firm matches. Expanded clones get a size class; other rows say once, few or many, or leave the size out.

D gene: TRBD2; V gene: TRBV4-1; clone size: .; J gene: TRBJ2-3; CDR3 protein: CASSLGLAGGPFDTDTQYF; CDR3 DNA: TGCGCCAGCAGCCTAGGACTAGCGGGAGGGCCCTTCGACACAGATACGCAGTATTTT
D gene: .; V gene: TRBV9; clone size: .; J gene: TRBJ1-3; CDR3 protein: CASSVDPGTTGNTIYF; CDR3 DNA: TGTGCCAGCAGCGTAGATCCGGGAACGACGGGAAACACCATATATTTT
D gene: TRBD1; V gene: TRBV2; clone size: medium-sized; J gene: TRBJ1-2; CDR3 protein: CASAQGNYGYTF; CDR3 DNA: TGTGCCAGCGCACAGGGGAACTATGGCTACACCTTC
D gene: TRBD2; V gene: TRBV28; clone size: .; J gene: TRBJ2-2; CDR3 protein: CASVPTSGSHRAGELFF; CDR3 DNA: TGTGCCAGCGTTCCGACTAGCGGGAGTCATCGGGCCGGGGAGCTGTTTTTT
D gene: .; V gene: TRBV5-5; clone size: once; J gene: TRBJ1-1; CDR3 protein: CASSFYVNTEAFF; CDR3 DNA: TGTGCCAGCAGCTTTTATGTGAACACTGAAGCTTTCTTT
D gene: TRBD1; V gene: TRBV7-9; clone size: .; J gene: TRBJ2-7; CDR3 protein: CASSSDRGDNEQYF; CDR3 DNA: TGTGCCAGCAGCAGCGACAGGGGGGATAACGAGCAGTACTTC
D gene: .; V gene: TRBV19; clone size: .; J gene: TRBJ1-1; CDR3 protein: CASSIKADTEAFF; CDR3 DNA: TGTGCCAGTAGTATAAAGGCGGACACTGAAGCTTTCTTT
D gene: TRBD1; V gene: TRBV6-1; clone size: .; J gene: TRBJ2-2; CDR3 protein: CASKGQVDTGELFF; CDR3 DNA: TGTGCCAGCAAGGGACAGGTCGACACCGGGGAGCTGTTTTTT
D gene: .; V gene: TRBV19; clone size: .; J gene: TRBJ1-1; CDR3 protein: CASSIPPTGSIDTEAFF; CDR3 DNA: TGTGCCAGTAGTATTCCCCCGACAGGATCTATCGACACTGAAGCTTTCTTT
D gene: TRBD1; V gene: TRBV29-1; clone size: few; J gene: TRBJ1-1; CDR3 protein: CSVSGGGQHTEAFF; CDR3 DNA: TGCAGCGTTTCAGGGGGCGGACAGCACACTGAAGCTTTCTTT
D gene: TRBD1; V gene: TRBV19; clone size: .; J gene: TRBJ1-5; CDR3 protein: CASSPWAGTGERQPQHF; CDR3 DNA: TGTGCCAGTAGCCCGTGGGCCGGGACAGGGGAAAGACAGCCCCAGCATTTT
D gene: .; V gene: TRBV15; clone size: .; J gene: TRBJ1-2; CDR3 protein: CATSPDGTLPNYGYTF; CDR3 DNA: TGTGCCACCAGCCCAGACGGGACACTCCCAAACTATGGCTACACCTTC
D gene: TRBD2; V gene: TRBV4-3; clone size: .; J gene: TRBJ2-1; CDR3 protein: CASSPGTSENNEQFF; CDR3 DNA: TGCGCCAGCAGCCCCGGGACTAGCGAGAACAATGAGCAGTTCTTC
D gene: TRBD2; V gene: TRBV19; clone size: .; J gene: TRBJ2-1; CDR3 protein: CASSMLAGGLNEQFF; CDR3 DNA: TGTGCCAGTAGTATGCTAGCGGGAGGGCTCAATGAGCAGTTCTTC
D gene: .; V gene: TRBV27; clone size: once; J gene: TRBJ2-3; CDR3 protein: CASSPSQGLSTDTQYF; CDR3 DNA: TGTGCCAGCAGTCCCAGCCAGGGGTTAAGCACAGATACGCAGTATTTT
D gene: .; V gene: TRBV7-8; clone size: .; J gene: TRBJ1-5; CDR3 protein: CASSLLVGGGNQPQHF; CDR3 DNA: TGTGCCAGCAGCTTATTAGTGGGGGGTGGCAATCAGCCCCAGCATTTT
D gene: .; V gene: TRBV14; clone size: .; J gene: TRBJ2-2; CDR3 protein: CASSARTENTGELFF; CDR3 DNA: TGTGCCAGCAGCGCTCGGACAGAGAACACCGGGGAGCTGTTTTTT
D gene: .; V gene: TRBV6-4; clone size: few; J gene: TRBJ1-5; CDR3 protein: CASSFGFYSNQPQHF; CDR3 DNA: TGTGCCAGCAGCTTTGGCTTTTATAGCAATCAGCCCCAGCATTTT
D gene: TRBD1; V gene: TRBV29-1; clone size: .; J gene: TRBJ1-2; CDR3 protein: CSVRDRGLGNYGYTF; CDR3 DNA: TGCAGCGTCCGGGACAGGGGGCTGGGGAATTATGGCTACACCTTC
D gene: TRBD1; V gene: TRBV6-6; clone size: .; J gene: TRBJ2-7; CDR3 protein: CASTIRGQGDYEQYF; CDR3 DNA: TGTGCCAGCACCATCAGGGGACAGGGGGACTACGAGCAGTACTTC
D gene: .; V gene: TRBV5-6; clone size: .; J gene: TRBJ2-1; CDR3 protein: CASSLVGGEQFF; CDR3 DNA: TGTGCCAGCAGCTTGGTAGGAGGTGAGCAGTTCTTC
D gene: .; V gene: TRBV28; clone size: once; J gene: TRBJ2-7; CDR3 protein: CASRRPGSFSYEQYF; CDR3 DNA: TGTGCCAGCAGAAGACCCGGGAGTTTCTCCTACGAGCAGTACTTC
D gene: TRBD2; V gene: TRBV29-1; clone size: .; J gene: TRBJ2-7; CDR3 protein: CSVVVGLAYEQYF; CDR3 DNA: TGCAGCGTCGTAGTGGGACTAGCCTACGAGCAGTACTTC
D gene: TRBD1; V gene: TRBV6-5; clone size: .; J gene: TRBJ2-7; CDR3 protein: CASSYGQASDEQYF; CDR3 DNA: TGTGCCAGCAGTTACGGACAGGCCTCGGACGAGCAGTACTTC